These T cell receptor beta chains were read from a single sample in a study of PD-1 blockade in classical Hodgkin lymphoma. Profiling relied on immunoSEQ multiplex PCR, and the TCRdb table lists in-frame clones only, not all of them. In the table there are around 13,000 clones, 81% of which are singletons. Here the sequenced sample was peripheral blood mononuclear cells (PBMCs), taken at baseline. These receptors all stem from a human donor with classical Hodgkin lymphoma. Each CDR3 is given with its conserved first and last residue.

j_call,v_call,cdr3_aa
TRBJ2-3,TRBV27,CACSFLDTQYF
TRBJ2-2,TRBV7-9,CASRNRQGVGTGELFF
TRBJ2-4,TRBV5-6,CASIGVGGEGNIQYF
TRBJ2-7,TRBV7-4,CASSQKDKPRSYEQYF
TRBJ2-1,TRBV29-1,CSVGGLAGGNEQFF
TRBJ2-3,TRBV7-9,CASSLGGTDTQYF
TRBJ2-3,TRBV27,CASSLVGGPVSTQYF
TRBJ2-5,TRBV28,CASTQGVETQYF
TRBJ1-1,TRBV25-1,CASSHNTEAFF
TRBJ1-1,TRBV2,CASSIYITTEAFF
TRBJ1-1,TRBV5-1,CASTSTPGGNPNTEAFF
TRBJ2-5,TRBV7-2,CASSWPRTSGGETQYF
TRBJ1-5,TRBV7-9,CASSLAGNNQPQHF
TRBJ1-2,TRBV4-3,CASSQDPPFTQVYGYTF
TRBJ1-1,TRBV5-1,CASSLVGGGNTEAFF
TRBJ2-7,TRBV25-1,CASSDGTGLQQSSYEQYF